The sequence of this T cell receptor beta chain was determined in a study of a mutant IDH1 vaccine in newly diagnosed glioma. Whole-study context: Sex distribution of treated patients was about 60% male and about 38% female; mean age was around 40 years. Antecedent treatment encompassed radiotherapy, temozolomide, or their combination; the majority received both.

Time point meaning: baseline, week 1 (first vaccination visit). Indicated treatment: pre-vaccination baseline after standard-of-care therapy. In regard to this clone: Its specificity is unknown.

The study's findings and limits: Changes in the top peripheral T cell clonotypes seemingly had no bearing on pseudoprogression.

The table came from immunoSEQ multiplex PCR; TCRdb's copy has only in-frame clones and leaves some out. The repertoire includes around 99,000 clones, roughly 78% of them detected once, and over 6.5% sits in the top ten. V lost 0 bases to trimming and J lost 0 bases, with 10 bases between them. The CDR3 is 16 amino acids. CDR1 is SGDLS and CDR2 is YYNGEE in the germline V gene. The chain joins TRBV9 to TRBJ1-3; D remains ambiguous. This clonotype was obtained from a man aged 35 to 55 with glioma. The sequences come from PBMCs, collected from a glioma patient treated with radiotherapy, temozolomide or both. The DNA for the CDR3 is TGTGCCAGCAGCGTAGATGCAGGCCGCTCTGGAAACACCATATATTTT. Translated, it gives CASSVDAGRSGNTIYF.